What follows are 24 T cell receptor beta chains derived from one specimen sequenced in a study of cytomegalovirus exposure and HLA in healthy donors. The PCR was carried out with 60 Vbeta primers and 13 Jbeta primers. Clones were read by immunoSEQ multiplex PCR, and TCRdb kept only the in-frame ones, dropping some. The sample carries about 160,000 clones, 85% recorded once. Sample: PBMCs. The receptors shown here come from a boy aged 2 to 10 in good health and CMV-seronegative.

The rearrangement joins TRBV5-4 to TRBJ1-4; 7 nucleotides line up with TRBD1. Trimming at V came to 5 bases and at J to 7 bases, leaving 8 bases not matched to a gene. This CDR3 is built from 14 residues. Germline V gives CDR1 SGHNT, CDR2 YYREEE (reference sequence). The CDR3 sequence is CASRPQGSGEKLFF. The CDR3 nucleotides are TGTGCCAGCAGACCACAGGGGTCGGGTGAAAAACTGTTTTTT. Drawing the rest from reference TRBV5-4 and TRBJ1-4, the complete variable domain is ETGVTQSPTHLIKTRGQQVTLRCSSQSGHNTVSWYQQALGQGPQFIFQYYREEENGRGNFPPRFSGLQFPNYSSELNVNALELDDSALYLCASRPQGSGEKLFFGSGTQLSVL.

The chain is built from TRBV19 and TRBJ2-1; a possible D gene is TRBD2 (6 bases). Germline values: CDR1 LNHDA, CDR2 SQIVND (reference sequence). The CDR3 runs to 15 residues. The V and J ends lost 5 bases and 10 bases respectively, with 21 bases between them. The CDR3 DNA reads as TGTGCCAGTAGTTTCAAAAGCGGAGGGGCCAGGGAGCAGTTCTTC. It translates to CASSFKSGGAREQFF.

This sequence joins TRBV11-3 and TRBJ2-2, with a possible D match to TRBD1 (6 bases). Trimming took 2 bases from V and 6 from J, leaving 16 bases between them. Germline CDR1 SGHNT, CDR2 YENEEA. This CDR3 has 16 residues. The CDR3 coding sequence is TGTGCCAGCAGCTTACAGGGGCCCCGTAGTTCCGGGGAGCTGTTTTTT. It codes for CASSLQGPRSSGELFF.

This rearrangement joins TRBV5-4 to TRBJ2-1; TRBD2 agrees at 11 bases. CDR3 length: 15 amino acids. The germline V gene has CDR1 SGHNT and CDR2 YYREEE (reference sequence). Trimming removed 0 bases from V and 9 bases from J; junction bases left unmatched: 5. Here the CDR3 DNA reads TGTGCCAGCAGCTTGGAACTAGCGGGAGTAGGTGAGCAGTTCTTC. As protein: CASSLELAGVGEQFF.

This chain connects TRBV6-1 to TRBJ1-2; 8 nucleotides match TRBD1. The CDR3 covers 14 residues. Germline assignment: CDR1 MNHNS and CDR2 SASEGT. The trim removed 4 bases at V and 3 bases at J, leaving 4 bases unmatched. The CDR3 region has the DNA TGTGCCAGCAGTGCGATGGACAGGGACTATGGCTACACCTTC. It encodes CASSAMDRDYGYTF.

This clone occurred a few times. The chain has TRBV7-3 and TRBJ2-7, with D possibly being TRBD2 (5 bases). The CDR3 has 13 amino acids. Germline CDR1 and CDR2: SGHTA and FQGTGA. V lost 0 bases and J lost 3, with 6 bases in between. The CDR3 DNA follows: TGTGCCAGCAGCTTAACGAGGGACTACGAGCAGTACTTC. Protein sequence: CASSLTRDYEQYF.

This chain links TRBV28 with TRBJ2-2; D perhaps matches TRBD1 (6 bases). From germline, CDR1 is MDHEN and CDR2 SYDVKM. V was trimmed by 5 bases and J by 1 base, leaving 11 bases between them. The CDR3 length is 15 residues. Here the CDR3 reads CASSPSGVNTGELFF. The CDR3 nucleotides are TGTGCCAGCAGTCCCTCAGGGGTGAACACCGGGGAGCTGTTTTTT.

The rearrangement links TRBV27 to TRBJ1-1; D is possibly TRBD1 (5 bases). This CDR3 region has 14 residues. Germline V gene sequence: CDR1 MNHEY, CDR2 SMNVEV (reference sequence). Trimming cost V 7 bases and J 7 bases, with 19 bases left between them. For the CDR3, the DNA is TGTGCCAGCAAACCCCCCGGGCCAGGGTTTGAAGCTTTCTTT. It translates to CASKPPGPGFEAFF.

The chain uses TRBV15 and TRBJ2-3, with 10 bases matching TRBD1. Germline V gene data show CDR1 as LNHNV and CDR2 as YYDKDF (reference sequence). The V segment lost 3 bases and the J segment 6 bases; nucleotides outside the gene matches: 6. This CDR3 spans 15 amino acids. Written as DNA, the CDR3 is TGTGCCACCAGCAGGGGGACAGGGGAGCCCGATACGCAGTATTTT. The encoded protein is CATSRGTGEPDTQYF.

The chain combines TRBV6-6 with TRBJ2-1; D uncertain. Per the germline V gene, CDR1 is MNHNY and CDR2 is SVGAGI (reference sequence). The V and J ends lost 2 bases and 3 bases respectively, with 8 bases between them. The CDR3 is 14 amino acids. DNA of the CDR3: TGTGCCAGCAGTTACGAAGCGTTCTACAATGAGCAGTTCTTC. Translating gives CASSYEAFYNEQFF.

The chain combines TRBV30 with TRBJ1-1, with 7 positions matching TRBD1. Trimming at V came to 2 bases and at J to 1 base, leaving 7 bases not matched to a gene. This CDR3 spans 15 amino acids. Germline-derived CDR1 and CDR2 are GTSNPN and SVGIG (reference sequence). The CDR3 is CAWSNQGQPNTEAFF. The CDR3 region has the DNA TGTGCCTGGAGTAACCAGGGACAGCCGAACACTGAAGCTTTCTTT.

V gene TRBV6-1 combines with J gene TRBJ1-2, with D perhaps TRBD1 (5 bases). The CDR3 spans 13 residues. The germline CDR1 and CDR2 sequences are MNHNS and SASEGT. Trimming pared 5 bases from V and 6 bases from J, leaving 13 bases between. CDR3 sequence reads: CASSWSGPNGYTF. The CDR3 coding sequence is TGTGCCAGCAGTTGGTCAGGGCCGAATGGCTACACCTTC.

J is TRBJ2-3 and V is TRBV7-9; D may be TRBD2 (5 bases). In germline, CDR1 is SEHNR, CDR2 FQNEAQ (reference sequence). Trimming cost V 3 bases and J 0 bases, with 10 bases left between them. The CDR3 runs to 15 residues. CDR3 in DNA: TGTGCCAGCAGCTTCGACTGGACTAGCACAGATACGCAGTATTTT. As protein: CASSFDWTSTDTQYF.

This clone was seen just once. The chain employs TRBV7-2 and TRBJ2-3, with a weak D call TRBD2 (6 bases). V shed 0 bases and J shed 4 bases, with 11 bases lying between them. Looked up from germline, CDR1 is SGHTA and CDR2 is FQGNSA. The CDR3 sequence is 15 residues long. CDR3 in amino acids: CASSLALGGSDTQYF. The CDR3 DNA is TGTGCCAGCAGCTTAGCCCTGGGGGGATCAGATACGCAGTATTTT.

The V and J genes are TRBV6-1 and TRBJ2-5, with D tentatively TRBD1 (6 bases). The V end lost 0 bases, the J end lost 5 bases, and 13 bases lay between the germline ends. Germline V gene lookup returns CDR1 MNHNS and CDR2 SASEGT. This CDR3 contains 15 residues. The DNA for the CDR3 is TGTGCCAGCAGTGAAGCTTCAGGGGCTGCGGAGACCCAGTACTTC. Its translation is CASSEASGAAETQYF.

About this clone: Its ends do not fully match the called genes, so a read error is possible. The V call is TRBV28, the J call TRBJ1-2, with 9 bases that match TRBD1. The CDR3 runs 14 residues. The germline V gene encodes CDR1 MDHEN and CDR2 SYDVKM. CDR3 loop: CASSFMGQGYGHTF. CDR3 DNA sequence: TGTGCCAGCAGTTTTATGGGACAGGGATATGGCCACACCTTC.

The V call is TRBV9, the J call TRBJ1-6; D not certain. The V gene's germline CDR1 is SGDLS and CDR2 YYNGEE. The V end was cut by 7 bases, the J end by 10 bases, with 12 bases between. This CDR3 comprises 12 residues. Here the CDR3 DNA reads TGTGCCAGCGGACTACAAGAATCACCCCTCCACTTT. As protein: CASGLQESPLHF.

The J gene is TRBJ2-3, the V gene TRBV18; 10 nucleotides align to TRBD1. CDR1 and CDR2 (germline): KGHSH, LQKENI. This CDR3 has 15 residues. Unmatched junction bases numbered 1, after V lost 2 bases and J lost 2 bases. The CDR3 DNA reads TGTGCCAGCTCACCAGACAGGGGGCCCACAGATACGCAGTATTTT. Translating it yields CASSPDRGPTDTQYF.

The chain recombines TRBV6-4 with TRBJ2-1; TRBD2 aligns across 13 bases. This CDR3 spans 14 amino acids. Trimming removed 4 bases from V and 8 bases from J; junction bases left unmatched: 2. Germline CDR1 and CDR2: MRHNA and SNTAGT. In nucleotides, the CDR3 is TGTGCCAGCAGTGGGACTAGCGGGAGCCATGAGCAGTTCTTC. Translated: CASSGTSGSHEQFF.

The V call is TRBV6-4, the J call TRBJ2-7; TRBD1 aligns across 9 bases. The CDR3 is made up of 17 amino acids. Germline V gives CDR1 MRHNA, CDR2 SNTAGT. Losses at the gene ends were 0 bases for V and 6 bases for J; bases not matched to a gene: 12. CDR3 in amino acids: CASSDSGSDRGFSEQYV. As DNA, the CDR3 is TGTGCCAGCAGTGACTCAGGTTCGGACAGGGGCTTTTCCGAGCAGTACGTC.

The chain couples TRBV19 to TRBJ2-2; 8 bases are a match to TRBD1. Germline trimming cut 5 bases from V and 0 bases from J; bases unmatched to any gene: 5. CDR3 length: 16 amino acids. Germline loops: CDR1 LNHDA, CDR2 SQIVND (reference sequence). The CDR3 nucleotides are TGTGCCAGTAGTTTAACGACAGGGGCGAACACCGGGGAGCTGTTTTTT. The encoded protein is CASSLTTGANTGELFF.

The chain carries TRBV28 and TRBJ2-7, with D perhaps matching TRBD1 (5 bases). V lost 3 bases and J 2 bases, leaving 8 bases between the germline ends. The length of the CDR3 is 13 residues. Per germline, CDR1 MDHEN and CDR2 SYDVKM. CDR3 loop: CASSLTVTYEQYV. Here the CDR3 DNA reads TGTGCCAGCAGTTTGACAGTAACCTACGAGCAGTACGTC.

A single count supports this clone. The CDR3 DNA sequence: TGTGCCAGCAGCCCGGGACTAGCGGAGGGGCTAACGGGCGAGCAGTTCTTC. This gives the protein CASSPGLAEGLTGEQFF. The rearrangement links TRBV9 to TRBJ2-1; 11 bases are a match to TRBD2. J gave up 10 bases and V 4 bases, and 16 bases lay outside the gene matches. CDR1 SGDLS and CDR2 YYNGEE come from the germline V gene. CDR3 size: 17 residues.

CDR3 sequence (DNA): TGCGCCAGCAGTCGGACTAGCGGGGCACTCACAGATACGCAGTATTTT. This codes for CASSRTSGALTDTQYF. V is TRBV10-1 and J is TRBJ2-3; TRBD2 aligns across 12 bases. The CDR3 totals 16 residues. The V gene end was trimmed by 5 bases and the J gene end by 2 bases; junction bases not matched to a gene: 5. Germline values: CDR1 WNHNN, CDR2 SYGVQD (reference sequence).